This TCR beta chain was recorded in a study of metastatic and nonmetastatic thyroid tumors. Study in general: Repertoires were compared across blood and tumor or nodule tissue from malignant and benign thyroid patients. Study results and caveats: Benign nodules reportedly had significantly lower TCR beta diversity than malignant thyroid tumors in blood and tumor.

Patients had received no treatment of any kind before thyroid surgery. This clone showed up just a few times. Antigen: not known. CDR1 SGHAT and CDR2 FQDESV come from the germline V gene (reference sequence). There are 15 residues in the CDR3. Between the trimmed V and J ends, which lost 6 bases and 4 bases, there was a span of 19 bases. As processed by the authors: Clinicopathological groups supplied CDR3 differences that were used to build a distant-metastasis classifier for papillary thyroid cancer. TCRdb re-called clones via MiXCR from the PCR reads. What appears here as the V and J calls and clone size reflects TCRdb's work, not the paper's. The profile covers approximately 90,000 clones, with around 7.8% appearing a single time and 8.8% taken by the ten largest.

This chain links TRBV11-1 with TRBJ2-7; a possible D gene is TRBD2 (6 bases). Sample: blood. This TCR was sampled from a female donor with papillary thyroid cancer or a benign thyroid nodule (not recorded which). Some clones in this sample may be carry-over from other donors' samples. CDR3 amino acids: CASSPRRGRIYEQYF. Here the CDR3 DNA reads TGTGCCAGCAGTCCTAGGCGGGGCCGAATATACGAGCAGTACTTC.